This T cell receptor (beta chain) was obtained from a study of blood T cell repertoires in COVID-19. About the research overall: PBMCs, B-cell-depleted T cells, or T cells were the source of the cDNA or gDNA that made up the material.

Per the original data handling: Reference gene primer amplification gave estimated nucleated cell counts. TCRdb's table, derived via immunoSEQ multiplex PCR, lists solely in-frame clones and lacks some. That table furnishes V, J and clone size, whereas the DNA furnished D and trimming. The repertoire holds 100,000 to 150,000 clones, 80% seen once, with 20% to 30% in the top ten. The CDR3 consists of 14 residues. Deletions cut 3 bases from V and 0 bases from J, with 6 bases between. Germline V gives CDR1 LGHDT, CDR2 YNNKEL (reference sequence). Sample: peripheral blood. The source is a human donor in a cohort sampled during active COVID-19. This chain joins TRBV3-1 (or the pseudogene TRBV3-2) and TRBJ1-3, with D unresolved. CDR3 nucleotides: TGTGCCAGCAGCCATCGGGGCTCTGGAAACACCATATATTTT. As protein: CASSHRGSGNTIYF.